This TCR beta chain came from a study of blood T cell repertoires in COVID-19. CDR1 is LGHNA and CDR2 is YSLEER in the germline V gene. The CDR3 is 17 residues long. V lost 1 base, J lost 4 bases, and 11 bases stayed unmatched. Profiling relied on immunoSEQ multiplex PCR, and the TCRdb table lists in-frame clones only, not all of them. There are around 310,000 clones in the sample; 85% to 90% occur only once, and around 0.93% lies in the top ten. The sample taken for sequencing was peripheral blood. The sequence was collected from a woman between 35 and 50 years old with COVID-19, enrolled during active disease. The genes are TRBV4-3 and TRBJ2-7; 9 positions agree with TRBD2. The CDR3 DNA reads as TGCGCCAGCAGCCAAGGGGTCGGTAGCGGGAGTCAGTACGAGCAGTACTTC. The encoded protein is CASSQGVGSGSQYEQYF.